The rows below give T cell receptor beta chains drawn from one sample of a study of cytomegalovirus exposure and HLA in healthy donors. Data came from immunoSEQ multiplex PCR; TCRdb stores just in-frame clones and leaves some out. The sample yields approximately 150,000 clones, around three quarters seen once. Input material: PBMCs. These TCRs come from a man aged 35 to 55 in good health and CMV-seropositive. Both conserved end residues are part of each CDR3. D genes are given only for firm matches. The size entry is marked missing in some rows and otherwise reads once, few, many or a size class.

D	size	J	V	DNA	CDR3
.	.	TRBJ2-3	TRBV5-4	TGTGCCAGCAGCTTGGACACCGTGGGCCCAGATACGCAGTATTTT	CASSLDTVGPDTQYF
TRBD1	.	TRBJ1-5	TRBV28	TGTGCCAGCAGTTTTGTACAGGGGGCCCATCAGCCCCAGCATTTT	CASSFVQGAHQPQHF
TRBD2	once	TRBJ2-5	TRBV5-4	TGTGCCAGCAGCTCGGGGACTAGACAAGAGACCCAGTACTTC	CASSSGTRQETQYF
.	.	TRBJ2-5	TRBV5-5	TGTGCCAGCAGCCTCGATCGGGGTAAAGAGACCCAGTACTTC	CASSLDRGKETQYF
.	.	TRBJ2-5	TRBV11-2	TGTGCCAGCAGCCAGGACACCGAGGCCCCCCAGTACTTC	CASSQDTEAPQYF
.	.	TRBJ1-4	TRBV5-6	.	CASSFLERGRREKLFF
.	few	TRBJ2-5	TRBV9	TGTGCCAGCAGCGTACAGGGCTGGGAGACCCAGTACTTC	CASSVQGWETQYF
TRBD1	.	TRBJ1-1	TRBV4-2	TGTGCCAGCAGCCGTCCCGGACAGGGGGCCCAAGCTTTCTTT	CASSRPGQGAQAFF
.	.	TRBJ1-2	TRBV19	TGTGCCAGTAGTCCCCAGGGAGGGGGCTACACCTTC	CASSPQGGGYTF
TRBD1	few	TRBJ1-1	TRBV2	TGTGCCAGCGGAAACAGGGGAGGGAACACTGAAGCTTTCTTT	CASGNRGGNTEAFF
.	.	TRBJ1-5	TRBV19	TGTGCCAGTCACGGGTTCTATCAGCCCCAGCATTTT	CASHGFYQPQHF
.	.	TRBJ2-1	TRBV30	TGTGCCTGGACGAGCTCCAATGAGCAGTTCTTC	CAWTSSNEQFF
.	few	TRBJ2-5	TRBV6-1	TGTGCCAGCAGTGATTACAGGGAGATCCAAGAGACCCAGTACTTC	CASSDYREIQETQYF
TRBD1	.	TRBJ1-1	TRBV7-9	TGTGCCAGCAGACTGGGGACAGGGCGAACTGAAGCTTTCTTT	CASRLGTGRTEAFF
.	.	TRBJ1-2	TRBV5-1	TGCGCCAGCACCCTACAATCCGGGACAATGGGTTATGGCTACACCTTC	CASTLQSGTMGYGYTF
.	.	TRBJ2-5	TRBV9	TGTGCCAGCAGCGTAAGCACTAGTCCGTGGGAGACCCAGTACTTC	CASSVSTSPWETQYF
TRBD1	.	TRBJ2-5	TRBV5-1	TGCGCCAGCAGCTTCCCCCCAGGGGGTTGGGGAGAGACCCAGTACTTC	CASSFPPGGWGETQYF
.	.	TRBJ2-3	TRBV5-1	TGCGCCAGCAGCTTAAGCGGGAGCACAGATACGCAGTATTTT	CASSLSGSTDTQYF
.	.	TRBJ1-6	TRBV4-2	TGTGCCAGCAGCCAAGATCCAGGACAGAGTTCACCCCTCCACTTT	CASSQDPGQSSPLHF
TRBD2	.	TRBJ2-5	TRBV5-6	TGTGCCAGCAGCTTGACTAGCGGGAGTTGGGAGACCCAGTACTTC	CASSLTSGSWETQYF
.	.	TRBJ2-3	TRBV6-1	TGTGCCAGCAGTGAAGGGACAGCTGCTAGCACAGATACGCAGTATTTT	CASSEGTAASTDTQYF
.	.	TRBJ2-1	TRBV19	TGTGCCAGTAGAGGGGTACCGGGGCGGGGCCCCCACAATGAGCAGTTCTTC	CASRGVPGRGPHNEQFF
.	.	TRBJ2-7	TRBV13	TGTGCCAGCAGGCGGACTATCCCGAACCTGATCTCCTACGAGCAGTACTTC	CASRRTIPNLISYEQYF
TRBD2	.	TRBJ2-3	TRBV4-1	TGCGCCAGCACCAAACTAGGGACGCTAGCGGGAGTAGCAGATACGCAGTATTTT	CASTKLGTLAGVADTQYF
TRBD1	.	TRBJ2-7	TRBV10-3	TGTGCCATCAATCCCGGGACAGCTGACTACGAGCAGTACTTC	CAINPGTADYEQYF
.	.	TRBJ2-7	TRBV10-3	TGTGCCATCAGGGCGGGACGGTCCTACGAGCAGTACTTC	CAIRAGRSYEQYF
.	.	TRBJ2-5	TRBV6-1	TGTGCCAGCAGTGAAGCGGGGGGATTCGGGCAAGAGACCCAGTACTTC	CASSEAGGFGQETQYF
TRBD1	.	TRBJ2-2	TRBV18	TGTGCCAGCTCACCGGGACAGGGACCGTTAGCCGGGGAGCTGTTTTTT	CASSPGQGPLAGELFF
TRBD1	.	TRBJ1-4	TRBV7-6	TGTGCCAGCAGCTCCGCCCCGGGGACAGCAGCTAATGAAAAACTGTTTTTT	CASSSAPGTAANEKLFF
TRBD2	.	TRBJ2-1	TRBV5-1	TGCGCCAGCAGCCCGCTTGGAGCGGGATATAATGAGCAGTTCTTC	CASSPLGAGYNEQFF
TRBD2	.	TRBJ2-3	TRBV5-1	TGCGCCAGCGCAGCGGGTTCTAGCGGAGGCACAGATACGCAGTATTTT	CASAAGSSGGTDTQYF
.	.	TRBJ1-5	TRBV7-2	TGTGCCAGCAGCTTAGGGACTTTGGAGGAGCAGCCCCAGCATTTT	CASSLGTLEEQPQHF
.	.	TRBJ1-4	TRBV5-5	TGTGCCAGCAGCTTGGCGACTAATGAAAAACTGTTTTTT	CASSLATNEKLFF
.	.	TRBJ1-2	TRBV29-1	TGCAGCGTTGTGGGGGGGGCCCATGGCTACACCTTC	CSVVGGAHGYTF
TRBD2	once	TRBJ2-2	TRBV10-3	TGTGCCATCAGGATTAGCGGGGCGAACACCGGGGAGCTGTTTTTT	CAIRISGANTGELFF
.	.	TRBJ2-5	TRBV29-1	TGCAGCGTCTTCCTAGAGACCCAGTACTTC	CSVFLETQYF
.	few	TRBJ2-6	TRBV7-2	TGTGCCAGCAGCCCCACCCGGTCTGGGGCCAACGTCCTGACTTTC	CASSPTRSGANVLTF
.	.	TRBJ2-7	TRBV5-1	TGCGCCAGCAGCTTTGGGCAGGGAACCTACGAGCAGTACTTC	CASSFGQGTYEQYF
.	.	TRBJ2-1	TRBV29-1	TGCAGCGTTGCCGGCGGGACGACAATGGAGCAGTTCTTC	CSVAGGTTMEQFF
.	.	TRBJ2-5	TRBV2	TGTGCCAGCAGTGTCGGGTTAGCGGATGGGGAGACCCAGTACTTC	CASSVGLADGETQYF
.	.	TRBJ1-2	TRBV28	TGTGCCAGCAGTTTGCGGGGGGCGCTTGGCTACACCTTC	CASSLRGALGYTF
TRBD1	.	TRBJ1-2	TRBV28	TGTGCCAGCAGTCCCGGACAGGGACGCGGCTACACCTTC	CASSPGQGRGYTF
TRBD2	.	TRBJ2-1	TRBV30	TGTGCCTGGAAACGGACTAGCGGCAATGAGCAGTTCTTC	CAWKRTSGNEQFF
TRBD2	.	TRBJ2-1	TRBV5-1	TGCGCCAGCAGCCCTGTAGCGGGAGGGCACAATGAGCAGTTCTTC	CASSPVAGGHNEQFF
TRBD2	.	TRBJ2-1	TRBV10-3	TGTGCCACCCATTTAGCGGGAGGGCCTGGGCAGTTCTTC	CATHLAGGPGQFF
.	.	TRBJ2-5	TRBV29-1	TGCAGCGTTGAAAAAGGAGGTCGGGAGACCCAGTACTTC	CSVEKGGRETQYF
.	few	TRBJ2-7	TRBV5-5	TGTGCCAGCAGCGCGGGCCACTCCTACGAGCAGTACTTC	CASSAGHSYEQYF
.	once	TRBJ2-2	TRBV5-1	TGCGCCAGCAGCTTGGGAGGGATTGACACCGGGGAGCTGTTTTTT	CASSLGGIDTGELFF
TRBD2	once	TRBJ2-2	TRBV4-1	TGCGCCAGCAGCCAAGCCCTAGCGGGGTACACCGGGGAGCTGTTTTTT	CASSQALAGYTGELFF
TRBD1	.	TRBJ1-5	TRBV7-9	TGTGCCAGCGGCGGACAGGGCGGTCAGCCCCAGCATTTT	CASGGQGGQPQHF
TRBD2	.	TRBJ2-7	TRBV28	TGTGCCAGCAGTGAGACTAGCGGGAGGGCCGACGAGCAGTACTTC	CASSETSGRADEQYF
TRBD2	.	TRBJ2-7	TRBV20-1	TGCAGTGCTAGTAGGACTAGCGAGCAGTACTTC	CSASRTSEQYF
.	.	TRBJ1-2	TRBV6-5	TGTGCCAGCAGTCTTCGGGACACCCGTTATGGCTACACCTTC	CASSLRDTRYGYTF
TRBD1	.	TRBJ2-7	TRBV7-8	TGTGCCACCGGGGACAGGGTTTGGTACGAGCAGTACTTC	CATGDRVWYEQYF
TRBD1	once	TRBJ2-2	TRBV5-6	TGTGCCAGCAGCTTGTGGCAGGGGGCATTTATCGGGGAGCTGTTTTTT	CASSLWQGAFIGELFF
TRBD2	.	TRBJ2-1	TRBV7-3	TGTGCCAGCAGCCGGACTAGCGGCGGTGAGCAGTTCTTC	CASSRTSGGEQFF
TRBD1	.	TRBJ2-2	TRBV5-1	TGCGCCAGCAGCAAACAGGGGCCTATGAACACCGGGGAGCTGTTTTTT	CASSKQGPMNTGELFF
.	few	TRBJ1-5	TRBV19	TGTGCCAGTATAGGGCAGGGGAGTCATCAGCCCCAGCATTTT	CASIGQGSHQPQHF
TRBD1	few	TRBJ2-6	TRBV4-1	TGCGCCAGCAGCCCCGGGGACAGGCATTACTCTGGGGCCAACGTCCTGACTTTC	CASSPGDRHYSGANVLTF
TRBD1	.	TRBJ2-7	TRBV19	TGTGCCAGTATCCCCGGGACAGGGGTCTACGAGCAGTACTTC	CASIPGTGVYEQYF